The 14 T cell receptor beta chains given below trace back to one sample, sequenced in a study of identical twins. TCRdb re-called the 5' RACE reads through MiXCR, storing one row per CDR3 protein. The table has 570,000 or so distinct CDR3 sequences, approximately 10% seen once; the top ten hold roughly 3%. These data were also reused for a study on yellow fever vaccine responses in identical twins.

The sample consisted of PBMCs. The receptor set was obtained from a woman younger than 30 in good health.

This clonotype showed up just a few times. This chain links TRBV28 with TRBJ2-1; the match to TRBD2 covers 7 bases. The germline V gene encodes CDR1 MDHEN and CDR2 SYDVKM. The CDR3 runs 15 residues. With V trimmed by 4 bases and J by 8 bases, 11 bases remained unmatched. The CDR3 here is CASSSLSGRADEQFF. Written as DNA, the CDR3 is TGTGCCAGCAGTTCCCTTAGTGGGAGGGCCGATGAGCAGTTCTTC. Full variable domain (outside the CDR3, taken from reference TRBV28 and TRBJ2-1): DVKVTQSSRYLVKRTGEKVFLECVQDMDHENMFWYRQDPGLGLRLIYFSYDVKMKEKGDIPEGYSVSREKKERFSLILESASTNQTSMYLCASSSLSGRADEQFFGPGTRLTVL.

This clonotype was counted a few times. This chain links TRBV12-3 or TRBV12-4 with TRBJ2-2; 10 nucleotides match TRBD1. V shed 4 bases, J shed 6 bases, and the junction held 5 bases outside the gene matches. The length of the CDR3 is 15 residues. Here the CDR3 DNA reads TGTGCCAGCAGTTACGGACAGGGGGGTTCCGGGGAGCTGTTTTTT. Its translation is CASSYGQGGSGELFF.

This clonotype came up many times. The chain couples TRBV12-3 or TRBV12-4 to TRBJ1-1; the match to TRBD1 covers 8 bases. This CDR3 spans 14 amino acids. J lost 5 bases, V lost 6 bases, and 8 bases had no gene match. As DNA, the CDR3 is TGTGCCAGCAGCACTAGACAGGGGAGGACTGAAGCTTTCTTT. Translated: CASSTRQGRTEAFF.

The V and J genes are TRBV12-3 or TRBV12-4 and TRBJ2-5, with 8 bases fitting TRBD2. V lost 2 bases to trimming and J lost 3 bases; unmatched junction nucleotides: 11. The CDR3 extends over 17 amino acids. In DNA form, the CDR3 reads TGTGCCAGCAGTTTAACCACGGGGGGGCTAAGGGAAGAGACCCAGTACTTC. This sequence encodes CASSLTTGGLREETQYF.

This chain links TRBV7-2 with TRBJ2-2, with 9 bases aligning to TRBD1. CDR3 length: 16 residues. Trimming took 6 bases from V and 5 from J; bases not matched to a gene: 10. Germline CDR1 and CDR2: SGHTA and FQGNSA. CDR3: CASSPRRDRVTGELFF. CDR3 coding DNA: TGTGCCAGCAGTCCCCGCCGGGACAGGGTAACCGGGGAGCTGTTTTTT.

This clonotype was observed at least ten times. This chain links TRBV5-1 with TRBJ2-7, with 11 bases matching TRBD1. CDR1 is SGHRS and CDR2 is YFSETQ in the germline V gene. V shed 3 bases, J shed 3 bases, and the junction held 5 bases outside the gene matches. The CDR3 loop spans 15 amino acids. The CDR3 DNA follows: TGCGCCAGCAGCTCACCCGGGACAGGGGGCTACGAGCAGTACTTC. The encoded protein is CASSSPGTGGYEQYF.

This clonotype turned up a few times. The rearrangement joins TRBV5-1 to TRBJ2-3; tentative D call: TRBD2 (5 bases). The germline V and J ends were trimmed by 4 bases and 5 bases, with 17 bases remaining between them. The CDR3 has 15 amino acids. CDR1 and CDR2 (germline): SGHRS, YFSETQ. Here the CDR3 DNA reads TGCGCCAGCAGCCCAGGACTGACTGTACGAGATACGCAGTATTTT. Its protein product is CASSPGLTVRDTQYF.

This chain uses TRBV10-3 with TRBJ1-5; D not certain. With 3 bases removed from V and 0 bases from J, the gap between germline ends came to 6 bases. CDR3 length equals 14 residues. Germline values: CDR1 ENHRY, CDR2 SYGVKD. The CDR3 loop reads CAISDGSSNQPQHF. The CDR3 DNA reads as TGTGCCATCAGTGACGGCAGTAGCAATCAGCCCCAGCATTTT.

This clonotype has a count of ten or more. CDR3 DNA sequence: TGTGCCAGCAGGCCAACTAGCGGACGCTCCTACGAGCAGTACTTC. Its translation: CASRPTSGRSYEQYF. V gene TRBV3-1 combines with J gene TRBJ2-7; 8 bases align to TRBD2. This CDR3 comprises 15 residues. Germline CDR1 LGHDT, CDR2 YNNKEL (reference sequence). J gave up 0 bases and V 6 bases, and 7 bases lay outside the gene matches.

J is TRBJ2-2 and V is TRBV9; a possible D gene is TRBD1 (6 bases). In germline, CDR1 is SGDLS, CDR2 YYNGEE. Trimming cost V 0 bases and J 0 bases, with 9 bases left between them. The CDR3 covers 16 residues. CDR3: CASSVVGTSNTGELFF. The CDR3 nucleotides are TGTGCCAGCAGCGTAGTTGGGACATCGAACACCGGGGAGCTGTTTTTT.

This clonotype was counted only a few times. The genes are TRBV5-1 and TRBJ1-1; perhaps TRBD1 as D (5 bases). V shed 1 base and J shed 4 bases, with 14 bases lying between them. Germline lookup yields CDR1 SGHRS and CDR2 YFSETQ. The CDR3 covers 15 residues. CDR3 region: CASSLSASGGTEAFF. CDR3 bases: TGCGCCAGCAGCTTGTCGGCCAGCGGGGGCACTGAAGCTTTCTTT.

The V gene is TRBV24-1, the J gene TRBJ2-1; tentatively, D is TRBD2 (5 bases). Per the germline V gene, CDR1 is KGHDR and CDR2 is SFDVKD. V was pared by 5 bases and J by 4 bases, with 14 bases between. This CDR3 region has 15 residues. CDR3 coding DNA: TGTGCCACCAGTGTGAGGGATCGGAATTACAATGAGCAGTTCTTC. The encoded protein is CATSVRDRNYNEQFF.

This clonotype was detected a few times. V and J are TRBV20-1 and TRBJ2-3; TRBD1 matches 10 bases. The J segment lost 4 bases and the V segment lost 5 bases, leaving 6 bases of the junction unmatched. The germline CDR1 and CDR2 sequences are DFQATT and SNEGSKA (reference sequence). This CDR3 is 14 amino acids long. CDR3: CSAEDRGVADTQYF. The CDR3 DNA is TGCAGTGCTGAGGACAGGGGGGTCGCAGATACGCAGTATTTT.

This clonotype has at least ten counts. The chain is built from TRBV7-9 and TRBJ2-5; 13 bases align to TRBD2. The J segment lost 2 bases and the V segment lost 6 bases, leaving 6 bases of the junction unmatched. This CDR3 contains 16 residues. From germline, CDR1 is SEHNR and CDR2 FQNEAQ (reference sequence). The CDR3 DNA reads as TGTGCCAGCAGACTCGGACTAGCGGGGGCTCAAGAGACCCAGTACTTC. This codes for CASRLGLAGAQETQYF.